Given below is one T cell receptor beta chain in context. Antigen unknown. Generated by immunoSEQ multiplex PCR, the TCRdb table keeps only in-frame clones and is missing some. The table shows about 100,000 clones, with around nine tenths occurring only once. The data were obtained in a study of T cell responses to AZD1222 COVID-19 vaccine. Study-wide points: Along spike, vaccine-associated CD4 TCRs were found throughout, with dominance at 160-218 and 743-854. Only six or seven AZD1222 recipients were seropositive at baseline. Repertoires in all cases were sampled only once the peak T cell response had passed.

The CDR3 runs 13 residues. The germline gives CDR1 SGHNT, CDR2 YYREEE (reference sequence). Trimming shortened V by 2 bases and J by 8 bases, and 10 bases separated the two germline ends. The receptor's source is an adult in good health. The input for sequencing was peripheral blood, taken on day 0 of MenACWY control vaccination. The V and J genes are TRBV5-4 and TRBJ1-4; a possible D gene is TRBD1 (5 bases). The CDR3 nucleotides are TGTGCCAGCAGCTTAGGGACGTACGAAAAACTGTTTTTT. This encodes CASSLGTYEKLFF. The full variable domain, completed using reference TRBV5-4 and TRBJ1-4, is ETGVTQSPTHLIKTRGQQVTLRCSSQSGHNTVSWYQQALGQGPQFIFQYYREEENGRGNFPPRFSGLQFPNYSSELNVNALELDDSALYLCASSLGTYEKLFFGSGTQLSVL.